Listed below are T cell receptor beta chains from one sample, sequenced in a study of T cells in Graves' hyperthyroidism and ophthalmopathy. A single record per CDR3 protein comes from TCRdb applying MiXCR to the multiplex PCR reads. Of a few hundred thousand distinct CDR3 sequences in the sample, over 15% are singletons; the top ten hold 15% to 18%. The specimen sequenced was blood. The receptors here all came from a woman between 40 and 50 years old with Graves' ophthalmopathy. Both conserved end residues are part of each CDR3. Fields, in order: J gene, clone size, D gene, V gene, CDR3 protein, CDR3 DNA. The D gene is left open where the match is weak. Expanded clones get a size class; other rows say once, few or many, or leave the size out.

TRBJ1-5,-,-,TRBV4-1,CASSQDKGVHQPQRF,TGCGCCAGCAGCCAAGACAAGGGGGTTCATCAGCCCCAGCGTTTT
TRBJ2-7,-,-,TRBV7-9,CASSPGREGIEQYF,TGTGCCAGCAGCCCCGGACGTGAGGGGATCGAGCAGTACTTC
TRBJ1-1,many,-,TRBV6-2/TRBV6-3,CASSYRDTTNTEAFF,TGTGCCAGCAGTTACCGGGACACCACGAACACTGAAGCTTTCTTT
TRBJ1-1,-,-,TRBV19,CASSTGLGNTEAFF,TGTGCCAGCTCGACAGGCCTGGGGAACACTGAAGCTTTCTTT
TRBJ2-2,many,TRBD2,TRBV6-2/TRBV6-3,CASRGLAGGRNTGELFF,TGTGCCAGCCGAGGACTAGCGGGAGGTAGAAACACCGGGGAGCTGTTTTTT
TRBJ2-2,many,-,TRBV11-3,CASSPDNGELFF,TGTGCCAGCAGCCCTGACAACGGGGAGCTGTTTTTT
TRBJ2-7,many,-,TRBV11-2,CASRFPGRSSYEQYF,TGTGCCAGCAGGTTCCCGGGACGGAGCTCCTACGAGCAGTACTTC
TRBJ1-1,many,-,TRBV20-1,CSARVPGMNTEAFF,TGCAGTGCTAGAGTCCCAGGGATGAACACTGAAGCTTTCTTT
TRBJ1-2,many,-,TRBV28,CASRPGDRNYGYTF,TGTGCCAGCAGGCCAGGGGATAGGAACTATGGCTACACCTTC
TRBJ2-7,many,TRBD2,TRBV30,CAGAGTSGTYEQYF,TGTGCCGGAGCCGGGACTAGCGGGACCTACGAGCAGTACTTC